This TCR beta chain was recovered during a study of blood T cell repertoires in COVID-19. The overall study: Both acute and convalescent COVID-19 samples were obtained from the United States, Italy and Spain. T cells, B-cell-depleted T cells, or PBMCs provided the cDNA or gDNA that served as material.

Germline CDR1 SQVTM, CDR2 ANQGSEA. Trimming shortened V by 3 bases and J by 7 bases, and 15 bases separated the two germline ends. CDR3 length equals 13 residues. Authors' data handling: From reference gene primer amplification, estimates of nucleated cell counts were derived. Measured with immunoSEQ multiplex PCR; TCRdb has only the in-frame clones, and not every one. V, J and clone size derive from that table, while D and trimming were established from the DNA sequence. The table includes 300,000 to 350,000 clones, around nine tenths detected once. Seattle-derived patients entered the study during active infection and were followed longitudinally.

The clonotype originates from a woman in her 70s with COVID-19, enrolled during active disease. J is TRBJ1-2 and V is TRBV29-1; maybe TRBD1 (6 bases). Sequencing was done on a sample of peripheral blood. This CDR3 reads CSVESRGTFGYTF. CDR3 sequence (DNA): TGCAGCGTTGAGAGTAGGGGGACGTTTGGCTACACCTTC.